A selection of T cell receptor beta chains follows, all from one sample in a study of blood T cell repertoires in COVID-19. TCRdb's table, derived via immunoSEQ multiplex PCR, lists solely in-frame clones and lacks some. The sample gives more than 200,000 clones, 81% of which show up once; approximately 8% is in the top ten. Sequenced: peripheral blood. The receptors come from a woman older than 75 with acute or convalescent COVID-19. CDR3s include the opening cysteine and the closing phenylalanine or tryptophan. A D gene is named only where the DNA matches it firmly. Expanded clones are given a class, and other clones once, few, many or no size at all.

abundance: .
j_gene: TRBJ2-7
d_gene: .
v_gene: TRBV11-3
CDR3nt: TGTGCCAGCAGCTTAGATAGAGGCTACGAGCAGTACTTC
CDR3aa: CASSLDRGYEQYF

abundance: .
j_gene: TRBJ1-4
d_gene: .
v_gene: TRBV6-1
CDR3nt: TGTGCCAGCAGTGAAAGAAGGGGCTCGCCTAATGAAAAACTGTTTTTT
CDR3aa: CASSERRGSPNEKLFF

abundance: .
j_gene: TRBJ1-5
d_gene: TRBD1
v_gene: TRBV9
CDR3nt: TGTGCCAGCAGCGCGGGGACAGTCGATCAGCCCCAGCATTTT
CDR3aa: CASSAGTVDQPQHF

abundance: .
j_gene: TRBJ2-1
d_gene: .
v_gene: TRBV19
CDR3nt: TGTGCCAGTAGTATTATTAGCGGCCAACGCAATGAGCAGTTCTTC
CDR3aa: CASSIISGQRNEQFF

abundance: .
j_gene: TRBJ1-4
d_gene: TRBD1
v_gene: TRBV28
CDR3nt: TGTGCCAGCAGTTTGACAGGGGCGAAGGAAAAACTGTTTTTT
CDR3aa: CASSLTGAKEKLFF

abundance: .
j_gene: TRBJ1-2
d_gene: TRBD1
v_gene: TRBV18
CDR3nt: TGTGCCAGCTCACGAGTAGGACAGGGCGATGGCTACACCTTC
CDR3aa: CASSRVGQGDGYTF

abundance: once
j_gene: TRBJ1-2
d_gene: TRBD1
v_gene: TRBV9
CDR3nt: TGTGCCAGTGGGAGACAGGGGGATGGCTACACCTTC
CDR3aa: CASGRQGDGYTF

abundance: .
j_gene: TRBJ2-7
d_gene: TRBD1
v_gene: TRBV5-1
CDR3nt: TGCGCCAGCAGCTTAGGGACAGGGGCAGGGGAGCAGTACTTC
CDR3aa: CASSLGTGAGEQYF

abundance: .
j_gene: TRBJ2-1
d_gene: .
v_gene: TRBV5-1
CDR3nt: TGCGCCAGCAGCTTGATTTCTGGGAGTGAGCAGTTCTTC
CDR3aa: CASSLISGSEQFF

abundance: .
j_gene: TRBJ2-3
d_gene: .
v_gene: TRBV5-1
CDR3nt: TGCGCCAGCAGCTTGTCTTCCACAGATACGCAGTATTTT
CDR3aa: CASSLSSTDTQYF

abundance: .
j_gene: TRBJ2-5
d_gene: .
v_gene: TRBV27
CDR3nt: TGTGCCACCTCGGACCGGGGGATTAGCCAGTACTTC
CDR3aa: CATSDRGISQYF

abundance: .
j_gene: TRBJ1-3
d_gene: .
v_gene: TRBV2
CDR3nt: TGTGCCAGCAGTGAAACAAGCTCTGGAAACACCATATATTTT
CDR3aa: CASSETSSGNTIYF

abundance: many
j_gene: TRBJ1-5
d_gene: TRBD1
v_gene: TRBV6-8
CDR3nt: TGTGCCAGCAGTTATCTACCCACGGGACAGGGGGATCAGCCCCAGCATTTT
CDR3aa: CASSYLPTGQGDQPQHF

abundance: .
j_gene: TRBJ2-5
d_gene: TRBD2
v_gene: TRBV6-5
CDR3nt: TGTGCCAGCAGACCTAGCGGGAGGGGGCAAGAGACCCAGTACTTC
CDR3aa: CASRPSGRGQETQYF

abundance: .
j_gene: TRBJ2-2
d_gene: .
v_gene: TRBV28
CDR3nt: TGTGCCAGCAAGTGGCAGGAGGCCGGGGAGCTGTTTTTT
CDR3aa: CASKWQEAGELFF

abundance: .
j_gene: TRBJ2-6
d_gene: TRBD1
v_gene: TRBV3-1/TRBV3-2
CDR3nt: TGTGCCAGCAGCCAAGATTCCCCAGGGGGCTCTGGGGCCAACGTCCTGACTTTC
CDR3aa: CASSQDSPGGSGANVLTF

abundance: .
j_gene: TRBJ2-5
d_gene: .
v_gene: TRBV18
CDR3nt: TGTGCCAGCTCACCACGGGACGGGGGTAGGGAGACCCAGTACTTC
CDR3aa: CASSPRDGGRETQYF

abundance: .
j_gene: TRBJ1-2
d_gene: .
v_gene: TRBV6-5
CDR3nt: TGTGCCAGCAGGGCCGGGACACTTACTAACTATGGCTACACCTTC
CDR3aa: CASRAGTLTNYGYTF

abundance: .
j_gene: TRBJ2-7
d_gene: .
v_gene: TRBV6-5
CDR3nt: TGTGCCAGCAGGGCCCATTCGAACGAGCAGTACTTC
CDR3aa: CASRAHSNEQYF

abundance: .
j_gene: TRBJ1-3
d_gene: .
v_gene: TRBV6-2/TRBV6-3
CDR3nt: TGTGCCAGCACCCCGACAGGTCGCACCATATATTTT
CDR3aa: CASTPTGRTIYF

abundance: .
j_gene: TRBJ1-3
d_gene: TRBD1
v_gene: TRBV30
CDR3nt: TGTGCCTGGAGCACCGGACAGGGAGGAAACACCATATATTTT
CDR3aa: CAWSTGQGGNTIYF

abundance: few
j_gene: TRBJ1-2
d_gene: TRBD1
v_gene: TRBV6-5
CDR3nt: TGTGCCAGCAGTTACGGGACAGGGTTACGACGTGGCTACACCTTC
CDR3aa: CASSYGTGLRRGYTF

abundance: .
j_gene: TRBJ2-3
d_gene: TRBD2
v_gene: TRBV3-1/TRBV3-2
CDR3nt: TGTGCCAGCAGCCAAGTAGGGACTAGCGGCTTCACAGATACGCAGTATTTT
CDR3aa: CASSQVGTSGFTDTQYF

abundance: .
j_gene: TRBJ1-3
d_gene: TRBD1
v_gene: TRBV5-1
CDR3nt: TGCGCCAGCAGCTCAAGACAGGGTTCGGGAAACACCATATATTTT
CDR3aa: CASSSRQGSGNTIYF

abundance: few
j_gene: TRBJ1-1
d_gene: .
v_gene: TRBV5-4
CDR3nt: TGTGCCAGCAGCTTGGCCGGTTCAGGCACTGAAGCTTTCTTT
CDR3aa: CASSLAGSGTEAFF

abundance: .
j_gene: TRBJ2-7
d_gene: TRBD1
v_gene: TRBV6-2/TRBV6-3
CDR3nt: TGTGCCAGCAGTTACCGTTCAGGGGGCTACGAGCAGTACTTC
CDR3aa: CASSYRSGGYEQYF

abundance: .
j_gene: TRBJ1-3
d_gene: .
v_gene: TRBV21-1
CDR3nt: TGTGCCAGCAGCAAAGCGGGCAGCTCTGGAAACACCATATATTTT
CDR3aa: CASSKAGSSGNTIYF

abundance: .
j_gene: TRBJ2-5
d_gene: .
v_gene: TRBV9
CDR3nt: TGTGCCAGCAGCGTAGCCCCCCGAGAGACCCAGTACTTC
CDR3aa: CASSVAPRETQYF

abundance: .
j_gene: TRBJ2-7
d_gene: .
v_gene: TRBV30
CDR3nt: TGTGCCTGGACGGTGGGGGCCACCTACGAGCAGTACTTC
CDR3aa: CAWTVGATYEQYF

abundance: .
j_gene: TRBJ1-6
d_gene: TRBD1
v_gene: TRBV5-1
CDR3nt: TGCGCCAGCAGTTTGACCCTTTCACAGGGGAATAATTCACCCCTCCACTTT
CDR3aa: CASSLTLSQGNNSPLHF

abundance: .
j_gene: TRBJ2-7
d_gene: .
v_gene: TRBV29-1
CDR3nt: TGCAGCGTTGAAGTGGGGGGAGGAAGTTACGAGCAGTACTTC
CDR3aa: CSVEVGGGSYEQYF

abundance: .
j_gene: TRBJ2-3
d_gene: .
v_gene: TRBV5-5
CDR3nt: TGTGCCAGCAGCTTGACAGCCGATACGCAGTATTTT
CDR3aa: CASSLTADTQYF

abundance: .
j_gene: TRBJ2-2
d_gene: .
v_gene: TRBV2
CDR3nt: TGTGCCAGCAGCGTTCATGGGGGCGCGAACACCGGGGAGCTGTTTTTT
CDR3aa: CASSVHGGANTGELFF

abundance: .
j_gene: TRBJ2-7
d_gene: TRBD1
v_gene: TRBV6-5
CDR3nt: TGTGCCAGCAGATCCCGAGACAGGGGCCAGTACTTC
CDR3aa: CASRSRDRGQYF

abundance: .
j_gene: TRBJ2-1
d_gene: TRBD2
v_gene: TRBV10-3
CDR3nt: TGTGCCATCAGTGAGTTGGCCGGACTAGCGGTTCAGTTCTTC
CDR3aa: CAISELAGLAVQFF

abundance: .
j_gene: TRBJ2-1
d_gene: .
v_gene: TRBV30
CDR3nt: TGTGCCTGGAGTGTAATATACAATGAGCAGTTCTTC
CDR3aa: CAWSVIYNEQFF

abundance: .
j_gene: TRBJ2-7
d_gene: .
v_gene: TRBV27
CDR3nt: TGTGCCAGCAGTTTATCGAGGGGGAAAAGAAACGAGCAGTACTTC
CDR3aa: CASSLSRGKRNEQYF

abundance: once
j_gene: TRBJ1-1
d_gene: .
v_gene: TRBV3-1/TRBV3-2
CDR3nt: TGTGCCAGCAGCCCCGGTATGAACACTGAAGCTTTCTTT
CDR3aa: CASSPGMNTEAFF

abundance: .
j_gene: TRBJ2-2
d_gene: .
v_gene: TRBV5-1
CDR3nt: TGCGCCAGCGGTATCGACAGGCGCACCGGGGAGCTGTTTTTT
CDR3aa: CASGIDRRTGELFF

abundance: once
j_gene: TRBJ1-2
d_gene: TRBD1
v_gene: TRBV28
CDR3nt: TGTGCCAGCAGCGAGAGTAGGGACAGGGTAAATGATGGCTACACCTTC
CDR3aa: CASSESRDRVNDGYTF

abundance: .
j_gene: TRBJ1-6
d_gene: .
v_gene: TRBV5-5
CDR3nt: TGTGCCAGCAGACCAACGGGGGAACCGGATTCACCCCTCCACTTT
CDR3aa: CASRPTGEPDSPLHF

abundance: few
j_gene: TRBJ1-3
d_gene: .
v_gene: TRBV10-3
CDR3nt: TGTGCCATGCGGGGCTCTGGAAACACCATATATTTT
CDR3aa: CAMRGSGNTIYF

abundance: few
j_gene: TRBJ1-2
d_gene: .
v_gene: TRBV7-2
CDR3nt: TGTGCCAGCAGCTTAGCCACCTTTGGGGGGAGAGGCTACACCTTC
CDR3aa: CASSLATFGGRGYTF

abundance: .
j_gene: TRBJ2-5
d_gene: .
v_gene: TRBV11-2
CDR3nt: TGTGCCAGCGTCCCAGGGAACCTTCGACAAGAGACCCAGTACTTC
CDR3aa: CASVPGNLRQETQYF

abundance: few
j_gene: TRBJ1-3
d_gene: TRBD1
v_gene: TRBV7-2
CDR3nt: TGTGCCAGCAGCCAAGCCGGACAGGGGGCTTACACCATATATTTT
CDR3aa: CASSQAGQGAYTIYF